This entry is about one TCR beta chain. The table came from immunoSEQ multiplex PCR; TCRdb's copy has only in-frame clones and leaves some out. The table lists about 130,000 clones, roughly 90% of them singletons, with roughly 2.6% in the top ten. The data stem from a study of control samples from healthy donors and cancer patients. Per germline, CDR1 LNHNV and CDR2 YYDKDF (reference sequence). This CDR3 region has 15 residues. Trimming stripped 4 bases from V and 4 bases from J, with 16 bases between. This clonotype originated in a man aged 40-49 years in good health. This chain uses TRBV15 with TRBJ1-2; TRBD1 might be the D (6 bases). The specimen was blood. This CDR3 is CATSTGGGAPYGYTF. The CDR3 coding sequence is TGTGCCACCAGCACTGGGGGGGGCGCCCCCTATGGCTACACCTTC.